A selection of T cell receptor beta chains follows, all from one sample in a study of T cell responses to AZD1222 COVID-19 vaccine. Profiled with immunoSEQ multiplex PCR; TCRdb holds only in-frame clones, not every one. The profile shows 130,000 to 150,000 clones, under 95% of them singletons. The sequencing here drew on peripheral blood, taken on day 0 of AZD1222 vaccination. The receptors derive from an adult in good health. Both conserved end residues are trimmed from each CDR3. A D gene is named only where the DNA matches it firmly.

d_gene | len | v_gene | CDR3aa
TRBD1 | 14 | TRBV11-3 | ASSFAGGVNTGELF
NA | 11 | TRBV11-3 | ASSLGLFTPLH
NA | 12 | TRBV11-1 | ASRDALGRYEQY
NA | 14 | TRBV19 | ASSMAPRVSDQPQH
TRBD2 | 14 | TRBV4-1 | ASSPGLAGAGNIQY
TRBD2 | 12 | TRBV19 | ASNGRTSGNEQF
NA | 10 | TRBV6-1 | ASSEFRGEAF
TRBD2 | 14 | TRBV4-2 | ASSAGLAGGKNIQY
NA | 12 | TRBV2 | ASSERSLQSPQH
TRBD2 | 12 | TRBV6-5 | ASSSGRVSYEQY
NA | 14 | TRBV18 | ASSPRFSGYLEKLF
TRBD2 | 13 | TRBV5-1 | ASSSQRGPTYEQY
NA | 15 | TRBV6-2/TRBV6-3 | ASSSPTSQRATDTQY
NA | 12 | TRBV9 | ASSVDSSYNEQF
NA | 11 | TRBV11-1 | ASSATNTGELF
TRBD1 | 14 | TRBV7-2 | ASSSAGTGVGDTQY
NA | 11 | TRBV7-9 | ASSLGQYNEQF
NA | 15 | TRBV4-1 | ASSQEDSRSSGNTIY
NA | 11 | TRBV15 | ATSGGAGNTIY
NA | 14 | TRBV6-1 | ASSEGIGRFNEKLF
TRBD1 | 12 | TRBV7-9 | ASSPDRVGNTIY
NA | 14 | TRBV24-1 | ATRGRDPPDNEKLF
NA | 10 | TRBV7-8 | ASSSSAIERY
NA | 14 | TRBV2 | ASLLGESSYNSPLH
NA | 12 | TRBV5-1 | ASSFGTGNTEAF
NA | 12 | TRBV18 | ASSQQGKDQPQH
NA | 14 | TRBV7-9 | ASSPGGFAGNSPLH
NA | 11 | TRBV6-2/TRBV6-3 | ASSKYMNTEAF
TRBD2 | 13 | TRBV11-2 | ASSRTSAGVVEQY
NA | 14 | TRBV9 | ASSVGAGPDNYGYT
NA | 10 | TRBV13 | ASSLSSSEAF
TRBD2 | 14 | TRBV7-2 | ASSLVGGGSSYEQY
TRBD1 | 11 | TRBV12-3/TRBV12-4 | ASSVDRGHEQY
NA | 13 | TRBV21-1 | ASSKEMDIHYEQY
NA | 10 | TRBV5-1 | ASSWDNTEAF
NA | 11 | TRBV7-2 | ASRGGRGTEAF
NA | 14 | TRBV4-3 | ASSRRGHSNTGELF
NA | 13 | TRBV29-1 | SVLHFGTLSYEQY
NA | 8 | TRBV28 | ASSYHEQF
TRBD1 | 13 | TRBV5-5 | ASSLTTGGIGELF
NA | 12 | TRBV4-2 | ASSQGGEWTEAF
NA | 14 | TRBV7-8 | ASSPRRDSVYNEQF
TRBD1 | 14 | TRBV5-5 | ASSPRTGQGAYEQY
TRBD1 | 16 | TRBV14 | ASSLRGAGGDLGAEAF
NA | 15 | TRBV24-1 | ATSDLRSGSSYNEQF
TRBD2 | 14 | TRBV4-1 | ASSQDRIAGYVEQF
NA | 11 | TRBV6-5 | ASSYTGGTEAF
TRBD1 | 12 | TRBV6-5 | ASSYRDSDTEAF
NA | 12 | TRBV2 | ASKVTGSSYEQY